These T cell receptor beta chains were read from a single sample in a study of a mutant IDH1 vaccine in newly diagnosed glioma. What these receptors recognize is not known. Generated by immunoSEQ multiplex PCR, the TCRdb table keeps only in-frame clones and is missing some. There are about 54,000 clones in the sample; around 85% occur only once, and more than 1.5% lies in the top ten. The specimen comprised PBMCs, sampled from a glioma patient whose treatment included an IDH1 peptide vaccine. The receptors come from a man in his forties with glioma. Both conserved end residues are part of each CDR3. Each record gives: J gene, clone size, V gene, D gene, CDR3 DNA, CDR3 protein. D genes are given only for firm matches. The size of a clone is reported for some rows only, either as once, few or many, or as a class for expanded clones.

TRBJ2-7 - TRBV4-2 - TGTGCCAGCAGCCAAGTAACGGGAGACGGATCCTACGAGCAGTACTTC CASSQVTGDGSYEQYF
TRBJ2-7 - TRBV18 - TGTGCCAGCTCACTAGATAGCGTCCGTTACGAGCAGTACTTC CASSLDSVRYEQYF
TRBJ1-2 - TRBV29-1 TRBD1 TGCAGCGTTAGACAGGGAAACTATGGCTACACCTTC CSVRQGNYGYTF
TRBJ1-1 - TRBV28 - TGTGCCAGCACAAGGTTCACTGCAAACACTGAAGCTTTCTTT CASTRFTANTEAFF
TRBJ2-1 - TRBV5-1 TRBD2 TGCGCCAGCAGCTGGGGACTAGCGGGAGGGTCCTACAATGAGCAGTTCTTC CASSWGLAGGSYNEQFF
TRBJ1-1 - TRBV6-1 - TGTGCCAGCAGTGTAGAACAGATTGAAGCTTTCTTT CASSVEQIEAFF
TRBJ2-3 - TRBV6-5 - TGTGCCAGCAGTTACCCGGACCGAGATACGCAGTATTTT CASSYPDRDTQYF
TRBJ2-2 - TRBV7-3 - TGTGCCAGCAGCTTAATGGGTGGATCTAACACCGGGGAGCTGTTTTTT CASSLMGGSNTGELFF
TRBJ2-5 - TRBV27 - TGTGCCGGGGTAAACCAAGAGACCCAGTACTTC CAGVNQETQYF
TRBJ2-3 - TRBV7-2 - TGTGCCAGCAGCGCCCCATCATACACAGATACGCAGTATTTT CASSAPSYTDTQYF
TRBJ2-1 few TRBV4-1 TRBD2 TGCGCCAGCAGCCAACAAGGACTAGCGGGAGGGGAGCAGTTCTTC CASSQQGLAGGEQFF
TRBJ2-3 - TRBV7-9 - TGTGCCAGCAGCTTAGATGAAGGGGGGGATACGCAGTATTTT CASSLDEGGDTQYF
TRBJ1-5 - TRBV5-6 - TGTGCCAGCAGCTTTTGGGGCGAGTGGCAGCCCCAGCATTTT CASSFWGEWQPQHF
TRBJ2-7 - TRBV18 - TGTGCCAGCTCACCTGCTGTGACACCGGGCTACGAGCAGTACTTC CASSPAVTPGYEQYF
TRBJ1-4 - TRBV9 - TGTGCCAGCAGCGTAGGGACAACTGCAACTAATGAAAAACTGTTTTTT CASSVGTTATNEKLFF
TRBJ2-2 - TRBV29-1 - TGCAGCGCCCCCGTATTGGGGGAGCTGTTTTTT CSAPVLGELFF
TRBJ2-3 - TRBV4-3 - TGCGCCAGCAGCGCTGGACTAACCACAGATACGCAGTATTTT CASSAGLTTDTQYF
TRBJ2-1 - TRBV10-3 - TGTGCCATCAGGAGACTAGGGGAGGATGTAAATGAGCAGTTCTTC CAIRRLGEDVNEQFF
TRBJ2-1 - TRBV19 - TGTGCCTGTACAGTGAGCCCTGGGAATGAGCAGTTCTTC CACTVSPGNEQFF
TRBJ1-1 - TRBV27 - TGTGCCAGCAGTCGCTCGTTAGGGATGAACACTGAAGCTTTCTTT CASSRSLGMNTEAFF
TRBJ2-5 - TRBV5-1 - TGCGCCAGCAGCCGAGCAGCCAGCCAGGGGGAGACCCAGTACTTC CASSRAASQGETQYF
TRBJ1-3 - TRBV6-6 - TGTGCCAGCAGTTATGGGGGTGCAGATTCTGGAAACACCATATATTTT CASSYGGADSGNTIYF
TRBJ2-3 few TRBV6-1 - TGTGCCAGCAGGCATCGGAAAAGCGGGACAGATACGCAGTATTTT CASRHRKSGTDTQYF
TRBJ2-7 - TRBV5-1 TRBD1 TGCGCCAGCAGCTTGTCCCCCGGGACAGGGGCCTACGAGCAGTACTTC CASSLSPGTGAYEQYF
TRBJ2-7 - TRBV9 - TGTGCCAGCAGTCGCTCTCCCGGCGAGCAGTACTTC CASSRSPGEQYF
TRBJ2-5 once TRBV9 - TGTGCCAGCAGCCCCCCTAGCGCCCAAGAGACCCAGTACTTC CASSPPSAQETQYF
TRBJ2-7 - TRBV4-2 TRBD1 TGTGCCAGCAGCCGAGAAGCCGGGACAGGGAATTACGAGCAGTACTTC CASSREAGTGNYEQYF
TRBJ1-1 - TRBV9 - TGTGCCAGCAGCGTAGCTACCTGGACAGTGAACACTGAAGCTTTCTTT CASSVATWTVNTEAFF
TRBJ2-1 - TRBV6-5 TRBD2 TGTGCCACTGCAGCGGGACGCTCCTACAATGAGCAGTTCTTC CATAAGRSYNEQFF
TRBJ1-1 - TRBV4-1 - TGCGCCAGCAGCCAACTGGACCCAAATTTTGGGGACACTGAAGCTTTCTTT CASSQLDPNFGDTEAFF
TRBJ2-3 - TRBV15 - TGTGCCACCAGCAGAGAACGGAGCTCTAGCACAGATACGCAGTATTTT CATSRERSSSTDTQYF
TRBJ1-3 - TRBV5-1 - TGCGCCAGCGCCCCCGGGACGGCTGGAAACACCATATATTTT CASAPGTAGNTIYF
TRBJ2-7 - TRBV5-1 TRBD1 TGCGCCAGCAGCTTGGGGACAGGGGGCTTGCACGAGCAGTACTTC CASSLGTGGLHEQYF
TRBJ1-4 - TRBV28 - TGTGCCAGCAGTTTATCCGGCTTAAAGGGTGAAAAACTGTTTTTT CASSLSGLKGEKLFF
TRBJ1-2 - TRBV5-6 TRBD1 TGTGCCAGCAGCCGGGGACAGGGCTATGGCTACACCTTC CASSRGQGYGYTF
TRBJ1-1 - TRBV19 - TGTGCCAGTGGTCCACGGTTGGAAGCTTTCTTT CASGPRLEAFF
TRBJ2-7 - TRBV18 - TGTGCCAGCTCACCACTCCACGCGGACGAGCAGTACTTC CASSPLHADEQYF
TRBJ2-2 - TRBV4-3 - TGCGCCAGCACCCGCCGCATTTACGTGGACACCGGGGAGCTGTTTTTT CASTRRIYVDTGELFF
TRBJ2-7 - TRBV5-4 - TGTGCCAGCAGCGCTGACTCCTACGAGCAGTACTTC CASSADSYEQYF
TRBJ2-1 - TRBV5-4 TRBD2 TGTGCCAGCAGCCCTCAGACTAGCGGTGAGCAGTTCTTC CASSPQTSGEQFF
TRBJ1-2 - TRBV5-4 - TGTGCCAGCAGCTTGGCCTCAGTGGACCCCTACACCTTC CASSLASVDPYTF
TRBJ1-1 - TRBV7-3 - TGTGCCAGCAGCTTACACAGGAACACTGAAGCTTTCTTT CASSLHRNTEAFF
TRBJ2-7 - TRBV5-6 TRBD2 TGTGCCAGCAGCTTCTATAGCGGGAGGAACGACTACTACGAGCAGTACTTC CASSFYSGRNDYYEQYF
TRBJ2-5 - TRBV19 TRBD2 TGTGCCAGTAGTATAGAGCTAGCGGGAGGCAGAGAGACCCAGTACTTC CASSIELAGGRETQYF
TRBJ1-1 - TRBV29-1 TRBD1 TGCAGCGGTCGACAGGGGGAGATTGAAGCTTTCTTT CSGRQGEIEAFF
TRBJ2-2 - TRBV4-2 TRBD2 TGTGCCAGCAGCCAGTTCGGAGAGTTTAGCGGGAGGATCACCGGGGAGCTGTTTTTT CASSQFGEFSGRITGELFF
TRBJ1-1 few TRBV29-1 - TGCAGTGGCAGGGACCTAGACACTGAAGCTTTCTTT CSGRDLDTEAFF
TRBJ2-7 - TRBV2 - TGTGCCAGCAGTAAAGAGCGGGTAATCTACGAGCAGTACTTC CASSKERVIYEQYF
TRBJ2-2 - TRBV9 - TGTGCCAGCAGCGTCACTAGGGCCCGTACCGGGGAGCTGTTTTTT CASSVTRARTGELFF
TRBJ2-1 - TRBV7-9 - TGTGCCAGCAGCCCCGACAGTGAGCAGTTCTTC CASSPDSEQFF
TRBJ1-2 - TRBV25-1 - TGTGCCAGCAGTGATATTTCCAGGAGTCAAGGCTACACCTTC CASSDISRSQGYTF
TRBJ1-3 - TRBV18 TRBD1 TGTGCCAGCCTTGGACAGGTCTCTGGAAACACCATATATTTT CASLGQVSGNTIYF
TRBJ2-1 - TRBV19 - TGTGCCAGTAGTATTAGGGCTAGGCAAGGAAATGAGCAGTTCTTC CASSIRARQGNEQFF
TRBJ1-1 - TRBV4-2 - TGTGCCAGCAGCCAAGAAAAAGGCACACGGGAAGCTTTCTTT CASSQEKGTREAFF
TRBJ2-5 - TRBV7-9 - TGTGCCAGCAGCTTAGGCGAGAGACGGGGCCCAAGGGAGACCCAGTACTTC CASSLGERRGPRETQYF
TRBJ2-7 - TRBV25-1 - TGTGCCAGCAGGGGAGTCGGGGTGGAAAGCGGGCAGTACTTC CASRGVGVESGQYF
TRBJ1-2 few TRBV10-3 - TGTGCCATCAGTGTCGGGGAGTTTGGCTACACCTTC CAISVGEFGYTF
TRBJ1-4 - TRBV7-8 - TGTGCCAGCAGTTGGGCCGGGGATGAAAAACTGTTTTTT CASSWAGDEKLFF
TRBJ2-7 - TRBV5-1 - TGCGCCAGCAAAACCCAACAGGGCCACGAGCAGTACTTC CASKTQQGHEQYF
TRBJ2-7 - TRBV9 TRBD1 TGTGCCAGCAGCACCTACACAGGGGCCCCTCGCTACGAGCAGTACTTC CASSTYTGAPRYEQYF